This T cell receptor beta chain is from a study of PD-1 blockade in mismatch repair-deficient tumors. The CDR3 length is 15 residues. V was clipped by 1 base and J by 1 base, with 10 bases between them. The germline V gene encodes CDR1 LGHNA and CDR2 YSLEER. Some clones are missing from TCRdb's copy, which holds only in-frame ones; the method was immunoSEQ multiplex PCR. The table has 50,000 or so clones, more than 65% seen once. This clonotype originated in an adult with mismatch repair-deficient cancer. The chain has TRBV4-3 and TRBJ1-1; D remains unclear. The sample in question was PBMCs, obtained before pembrolizumab treatment. CDR3 residues: CASSQAITRNTEAFF. As DNA, the CDR3 is TGCGCCAGCAGCCAAGCTATCACCCGGAACACTGAAGCTTTCTTT.